This TCR beta chain stems from a study of T cell repertoires in cytomegalovirus infection (dated by TCRdb to the late 2010s). Study-wide context: Because public TCR beta signatures pointed to carriage of CMV infection together with the matching HLA type, the HLA type of each donor mattered for the analysis. Overall study results and their limits: In the ex vivo response, HLA-C-restricted CMV-specific TCR beta clonotypes were dominant, and in two of eight donors the single most frequent clonotype came from this HLA-C-restricted group. In both this cohort and an independent roughly 330-donor cohort, the cumulative frequency of public TCR beta family members distinguished carriers of CMV infection plus the relevant HLA type.

The instrument was an Illumina HiSeq 1500. The raw public reads went through TCRdb reprocessing: fastp at Q25, MiXCR clone calling, in-frame beta chains kept. Each record represents a unique CDR3 protein, reported with the most common genes and DNA among its rows. The sample has about 490,000 distinct CDR3 sequences on record, 16% of them singletons. About 24% of the sample is held by the ten biggest clonotypes. Details on this clonotype: The specificity of this receptor is unknown. No base quality information exists; no much larger clone differs at one position.

CDR1 is given as SGHRS and CDR2 as YFSETQ, both from the germline V gene. The cysteine opens and the phenylalanine closes a CDR3 of 15 amino acids. Only CDR3 DNA is held: 45 bases, read in frame from base 1. Deletion took 4 bases off V and 7 bases off J, with a span of 15 bases between the germline ends. The rearranged segments are TRBV5-1 and TRBJ1-6; the D gene assignment is ambiguous. The sequencing input was CD8+ T cells from PBMCs. The receptor was derived from a human donor in good health (CMV status not recorded). Some clones in this sample may be carry-over from other donors' samples. The CDR3 protein: CASSRESTGNSPLHF. The nucleotide sequence reads TGCGCCAGCAGCCGGGAGTCCACGGGGAATTCACCCCTCCACTTT. The entire variable domain, with the stretches around the CDR3 drawn from the reference TRBV5-1 and TRBJ1-6 proteins, is KAGVTQTPRYLIKTRGQQVTLSCSPISGHRSVSWYQQTPGQGLQFLFEYFSETQRNKGNFPGRFSGRQFSNSRSEMNVSTLELGDSALYLCASSRESTGNSPLHFGNGTRLTVT.